What follows are 25 T cell receptor beta chains derived from one specimen sequenced in a study of human T cells and chemical hapten exposure (dated by TCRdb to the early 2020s). The library relied on RACE. The sequencer was a NextSeq 500. Using fastp at Q25 and MiXCR, TCRdb reprocessed the public reads and kept productive beta chains. Each record represents a unique CDR3 protein, reported with the most common genes and DNA among its rows. This sample holds under 40,000 distinct CDR3 sequences; roughly 6.4% were observed only once. In total, the top ten clones hold about a tenth of the sample. Interpreted using the paper, the time point label stands for: patch test 1, 2 weeks after DPC sensitization. Sample treatment or condition, as interpreted from the label and publication: therapeutic diphenylcyclopropenone sensitization with weekly scalp DPC. Total RNA was isolated from unfractionated whole blood collected in Tempus Blood RNA tubes.

The sequences come from whole blood, collected in connection with sensitization to the hapten diphenylcyclopropenone (DPC). The source is a woman aged 25 to 39 with alopecia areata. Some clones in this sample may be carry-over from other donors' samples.

The chain has TRBV21-1 and TRBJ1-4; the D call in the table, TRBD1, was not verified against the DNA. TRBV21-1 is a pseudogene. The CDR3 extends over 21 amino acids. The CDR3 DNA reads TGTGCCAGCAGCAACGGGGCGCCGGACGGCCAGGAAATTGAACTTAATGAAAAACTGTTTTTT. Its protein product is CASSNGAPDGQEIELNEKLFF.

At least ten counts were recorded for this clonotype. V is TRBV7-2 and J is TRBJ2-3; 7 nucleotides line up with TRBD2. The CDR3 contains 16 residues. CDR1 is SGHTA, CDR2 FQGNSA, per germline. After removal of 4 bases from V and 2 bases from J, the junction contained 9 bases not matched to a gene. CDR3 region: CASSSTGTTNTDTQYF. The CDR3 bases are TGTGCCAGCAGCTCGACCGGGACTACGAACACAGATACGCAGTATTTT.

This clonotype was seen at least ten times. V gene TRBV6-6 combines with J gene TRBJ2-1; the D is unclear. V lost 4 bases to trimming and J lost 0 bases, with 13 bases between them. This CDR3 spans 16 amino acids. Germline values: CDR1 MNHNY, CDR2 SVGAGI (reference sequence). The CDR3 DNA sequence: TGTGCCAGCAGTTTACCTCCGCGGAGCTCCTACAATGAGCAGTTCTTC. This codes for CASSLPPRSSYNEQFF.

This clonotype showed up many times. This chain connects TRBV12-3 or TRBV12-4 to TRBJ2-1, with D hard to call. V lost 0 bases and J lost 7, with 7 bases in between. The CDR3 is made up of 13 amino acids. CDR3 sequence reads: CASSLASLNEQFF. In nucleotides, the CDR3 is TGTGCCAGCAGTTTAGCTAGCTTGAATGAGCAGTTCTTC.

The rearrangement links TRBV29-1 to TRBJ1-2; D perhaps matches TRBD1 (6 bases). V lost 2 bases to trimming and J lost 10 bases, with 29 bases between them. Germline V gene lookup returns CDR1 SQVTM and CDR2 ANQGSEA. The CDR3 length is 17 residues. Written as DNA, the CDR3 is TGCAGCGTTGAAAAGGATTCTACAGGGCCAGCACAAGATGACTACACCTTC. It is translated as CSVEKDSTGPAQDDYTF.

This chain uses TRBV20-1 with TRBJ2-2; 8 nucleotides match TRBD1. The V gene's germline CDR1 is DFQATT and CDR2 SNEGSKA (reference sequence). With V trimmed by 0 bases and J by 6 bases, 0 bases remained unmatched. The CDR3 is 13 amino acids. The CDR3 region is CSARDRGPGELFF. CDR3 bases: TGCAGTGCTAGAGACAGGGGGCCCGGGGAGCTGTTTTTT.

The rearrangement joins TRBV7-9 to TRBJ2-7; D call uncertain. CDR3 size: 12 residues. With 5 bases removed from V and 6 bases from J, the gap between germline ends came to 11 bases. Germline lookup yields CDR1 SEHNR and CDR2 FQNEAQ (reference sequence). The CDR3 loop reads CASSPVDGEQYF. The DNA of the CDR3 is TGTGCCAGCAGCCCAGTCGACGGCGAGCAGTACTTC.

A few counts support this clonotype. The chain uses TRBV15 and TRBJ1-1; 7 nucleotides agree with TRBD1. CDR1 and CDR2 from the germline V gene are LNHNV and YYDKDF (reference sequence). The CDR3 runs to 13 residues. The ends lost 0 bases at V and 8 bases at J; junction bases unmatched: 3. CDR3 region: CATSRDVQGEAFF. The CDR3 nucleotides are TGTGCCACCAGCAGAGATGTACAGGGGGAAGCTTTCTTT.

Ten or more counts support this clonotype. The genes are TRBV3-1 and TRBJ1-1; 12 bases line up with TRBD1. Trimming removed 1 base from V and 4 bases from J; junction bases left unmatched: 4. This CDR3 comprises 16 residues. Germline loops: CDR1 LGHDT, CDR2 YNNKEL (reference sequence). The CDR3 DNA reads TGTGCCAGCAGCCAAGGGGGACAGGGGGCCGGCACTGAAGCTTTCTTT. It codes for CASSQGGQGAGTEAFF.

A few counts support this clonotype. The chain couples TRBV5-6 to TRBJ2-3, with TRBD2 as a possible D gene (5 bases). This CDR3 contains 14 residues. The V and J ends lost 2 bases and 1 base respectively, with 8 bases between them. From germline, CDR1 is SGHDT and CDR2 YYEEEE. This CDR3 is CASSFEGGTDTQYF. The CDR3 DNA is TGTGCCAGCAGCTTCGAGGGAGGCACAGATACGCAGTATTTT.

J is TRBJ2-3 and V is TRBV11-2, with no clear D. CDR3 length: 13 amino acids. Germline loops: CDR1 SGHAT, CDR2 FQNNGV. Trimming pared 5 bases from V and 8 bases from J, leaving 14 bases between. The CDR3 protein is CASSVNQVLTQYF. The CDR3 DNA follows: TGTGCCAGCAGCGTGAACCAAGTCCTTACGCAGTATTTT.

This clonotype was seen at least ten times. The rearrangement joins TRBV9 to TRBJ1-1, with D possibly matching TRBD1 (5 bases). Germline V gene lookup returns CDR1 SGDLS and CDR2 YYNGEE. V dropped 4 bases and J dropped 3 bases, with 16 bases sitting between them. This CDR3 spans 15 amino acids. CDR3 loop: CASSPGPGTDTEAFF. Written as DNA, the CDR3 is TGTGCCAGCAGCCCTGGGCCCGGGACCGACACTGAAGCTTTCTTT.

The J gene is TRBJ1-5, the V gene TRBV12-3 or TRBV12-4; possible D gene TRBD1, 6 bases. Trimming stripped 4 bases from V and 3 bases from J, with 13 bases between. This CDR3 has 15 residues. CDR3 sequence (DNA): TGTGCCAGCAGTTCTTTGGGGGCGATCAATCAGCCCCAGCATTTT. It encodes CASSSLGAINQPQHF.

This clonotype has ten or more counts. The chain combines TRBV12-3 or TRBV12-4 with TRBJ2-7; 9 bases agree with TRBD2. The CDR3 covers 14 residues. Losses at the gene ends were 3 bases for V and 2 bases for J; bases not matched to a gene: 2. The CDR3 sequence: CASSFSSGAYEQYF. DNA for the CDR3: TGTGCCAGCAGTTTTTCTAGCGGGGCCTACGAGCAGTACTTC.

This rearrangement joins TRBV5-1 to TRBJ2-3, with a possible D match to TRBD2 (6 bases). Trimming removed 2 bases from V and 0 bases from J, with 13 bases in between. The CDR3 is made up of 16 amino acids. Germline CDR1 and CDR2: SGHRS and YFSETQ. CDR3 DNA sequence: TGCGCCAGCAGCTTCAGCGGGCCCGAGAGCACAGATACGCAGTATTTT. Residues: CASSFSGPESTDTQYF.

This clonotype was counted only a few times. V usage is TRBV27 and J usage is TRBJ1-4, with D maybe TRBD1 (6 bases). Trimming left V 1 base short and J 8 bases short, with 11 bases between. Germline values: CDR1 MNHEY, CDR2 SMNVEV (reference sequence). The CDR3 is 14 residues long. CDR3 amino acids: CASSLWGAREKLFF. In nucleotides, the CDR3 is TGTGCCAGCAGTTTATGGGGGGCACGGGAAAAACTGTTTTTT.

This clonotype has ten or more counts. The CDR3 sequence: CSARESSSYNSPLHF. CDR3 nucleotide sequence: TGCAGTGCTAGAGAATCAAGCTCCTATAATTCACCCCTCCACTTT. The chain recombines TRBV20-1 with TRBJ1-6; D gene unclear. V was trimmed by 0 bases and J by 0 bases, leaving 6 bases between them. Germline assignment: CDR1 DFQATT and CDR2 SNEGSKA (reference sequence). The CDR3 contains 15 residues.

This clonotype was recorded many times. J is TRBJ1-6 and V is TRBV6-4, with D hard to call. The CDR3 length is 13 residues. Per the germline V gene, CDR1 is MRHNA and CDR2 is SNTAGT. V lost 5 bases, J lost 4 bases, and 6 bases lay in between. The CDR3: CASSSGYNSPLHF. CDR3 nucleotide sequence: TGTGCCAGCAGTTCAGGTTATAATTCACCCCTCCACTTT.

This clonotype was seen only a few times. V and J are TRBV9 and TRBJ1-6, with 9 bases identical to TRBD1. Germline CDR1 reads SGDLS; CDR2 reads YYNGEE. The CDR3 totals 15 residues. Losses at the gene ends were 4 bases for V and 7 bases for J; bases not matched to a gene: 6. The CDR3 DNA is TGTGCCAGCAGCCCACTGGACAGGGGAAATTCACCCCTCCACTTT. Amino acid sequence: CASSPLDRGNSPLHF.

In its sample, this clonotype was seen many times. The rearrangement links TRBV29-1 to TRBJ2-1; TRBD1 aligns across 7 bases. The CDR3 length is 16 residues. J lost 9 bases, V lost 1 base, and 15 bases had no gene match. The germline gives CDR1 SQVTM, CDR2 ANQGSEA. CDR3 sequence reads: CSVEVDRVGTLGEQFF. As DNA, the CDR3 is TGCAGCGTTGAAGTAGACAGGGTAGGGACGCTGGGTGAGCAGTTCTTC.

Ten or more counts support this clonotype. The chain recombines TRBV29-1 with TRBJ2-1; 9 bases map to TRBD2. The V and J ends lost 7 bases and 4 bases, in that order; junction bases with no gene match: 11. CDR1 is SQVTM, CDR2 ANQGSEA, per germline. The CDR3 sequence is 15 residues long. CDR3 amino acids: CSARRAGGRYNEQFF. The CDR3 DNA sequence: TGCAGCGCTCGTCGGGCGGGGGGGCGTTACAATGAGCAGTTCTTC.

The sample holds many counts of this clonotype. The CDR3 here is CATSTGVRDYEQYF. For the CDR3, the DNA is TGTGCCACCAGTACCGGTGTCCGGGACTACGAGCAGTACTTC. The chain carries TRBV24-1 and TRBJ2-7, with a weak D call TRBD2 (5 bases). CDR3 length equals 14 residues. The V and J ends lost 6 bases and 3 bases respectively, with 14 bases between them. Germline CDR1 is KGHDR and CDR2 is SFDVKD.

The table lists this clonotype with a few counts. The chain combines TRBV7-2 with TRBJ2-5; TRBD2 agrees at 8 bases. The germline gives CDR1 SGHTA, CDR2 FQGNSA. V was clipped by 5 bases and J by 4 bases; unmatched bases: 12. The length of the CDR3 is 16 residues. The DNA for the CDR3 is TGTGCCAGCAGCCTCTATCGGACTAGCCTCAGAGAGACCCAGTACTTC. Its protein product is CASSLYRTSLRETQYF. Variable domain in full (rest from reference TRBV7-2 and TRBJ2-5): GAGVSQSPSNKVTEKGKDVELRCDPISGHTALYWYRQSLGQGLEFLIYFQGNSAPDKSGLPSDRFSAERTGGSVSTLTIQRTQQEDSAVYLCASSLYRTSLRETQYFGPGTRLLVL.

CDR3 sequence (DNA): TGTGCCAGCACATACGGGACAGGCGGTACGCAGTATTTT. Translating gives CASTYGTGGTQYF. The chain combines TRBV12-3 or TRBV12-4 with TRBJ2-3; TRBD1 matches at 8 bases. The CDR3 runs 13 residues. J gave up 8 bases and V 7 bases, and 8 bases lay outside the gene matches.

The rearrangement links TRBV30 to TRBJ2-7, with 12 bases matching TRBD1. Germline V gene data show CDR1 as GTSNPN and CDR2 as SVGIG (reference sequence). The junction had 4 bases not matched to a gene; V was cut back by 3 bases and J by 4 bases. The CDR3 sequence is 14 residues long. The CDR3 sequence is CAWRGQGAGYEQYF. The CDR3 coding sequence is TGTGCCTGGAGGGGACAGGGGGCAGGGTACGAGCAGTACTTC.